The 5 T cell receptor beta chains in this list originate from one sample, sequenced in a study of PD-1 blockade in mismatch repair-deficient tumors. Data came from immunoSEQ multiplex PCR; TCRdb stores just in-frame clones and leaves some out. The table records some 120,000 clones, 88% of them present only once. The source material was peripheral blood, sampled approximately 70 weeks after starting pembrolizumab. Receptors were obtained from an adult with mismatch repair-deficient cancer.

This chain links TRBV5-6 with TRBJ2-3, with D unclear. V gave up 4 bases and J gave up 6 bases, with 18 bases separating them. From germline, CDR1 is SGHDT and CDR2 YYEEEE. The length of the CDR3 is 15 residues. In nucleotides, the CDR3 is TGTGCCAGCAGCCAACCGAGACCAGCCGTTGATACGCAGTATTTT. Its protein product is CASSQPRPAVDTQYF.

Written as DNA, the CDR3 is TGTGCCACCAGCAGAGATCTCAATTTTGACGGGAGCCACAATGAGCAGTTCTTC. Amino acid sequence: CATSRDLNFDGSHNEQFF. This chain links TRBV15 with TRBJ2-1, with D possibly TRBD2 on 6 matching bases. The CDR3 is made up of 18 amino acids. V lost 0 bases and J lost 5, with 20 bases in between. The germline V gene has CDR1 LNHNV and CDR2 YYDKDF (reference sequence).

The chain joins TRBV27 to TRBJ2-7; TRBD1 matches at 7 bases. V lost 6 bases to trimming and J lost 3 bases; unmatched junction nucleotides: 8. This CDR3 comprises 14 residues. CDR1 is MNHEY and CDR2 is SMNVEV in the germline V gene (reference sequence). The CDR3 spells CASSRGQSLYEQYF. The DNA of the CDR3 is TGTGCCAGCAGCCGGGGACAGTCGCTCTACGAGCAGTACTTC.

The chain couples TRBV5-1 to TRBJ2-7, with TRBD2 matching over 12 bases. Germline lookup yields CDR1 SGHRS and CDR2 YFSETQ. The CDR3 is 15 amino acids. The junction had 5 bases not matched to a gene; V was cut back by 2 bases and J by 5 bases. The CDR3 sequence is CASSFAPSGRDEQYF. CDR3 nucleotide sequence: TGCGCCAGCAGCTTCGCACCTAGCGGGAGGGACGAGCAGTACTTC.

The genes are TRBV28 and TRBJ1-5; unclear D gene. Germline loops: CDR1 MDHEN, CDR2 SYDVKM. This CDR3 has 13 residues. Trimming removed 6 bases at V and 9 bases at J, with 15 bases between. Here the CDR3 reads CASRPTGRAPQHF. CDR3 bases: TGTGCCAGCAGGCCGACTGGACGGGCGCCCCAGCATTTT.